Listed below are T cell receptor beta chains from one sample, sequenced in a study of cytomegalovirus exposure and HLA in healthy donors. Repertoires were generated with immunoSEQ multiplex PCR, while TCRdb's copy carries only in-frame clones and drops some. The data contain 100,000 to 150,000 clones, around 75% of them singletons. The specimen sequenced was PBMCs. Receptors were obtained from a woman between 50 and 59 years old in good health and CMV-seronegative. Both conserved end residues are part of each CDR3. A D gene is named only where the DNA matches it firmly. Size is omitted from some rows. Given values are once, few, many or a class for expanded clones.

D gene: -; J gene: TRBJ2-5; V gene: TRBV7-9; clone size: -; CDR3 DNA: TGTGCCAGCAGCTTATTGTCGGAGACCCAGTACTTC; CDR3 protein: CASSLLSETQYF
D gene: -; J gene: TRBJ2-7; V gene: TRBV5-5; clone size: -; CDR3 DNA: TGTTCCAGCAGCTTGGATGAGGTGGCGGACTACGAGCAGTACTTC; CDR3 protein: CSSSLDEVADYEQYF
D gene: TRBD2; J gene: TRBJ2-7; V gene: TRBV10-3; clone size: -; CDR3 DNA: TGTGCCGCCACTCCAGCGGGAGGGGGCGAGCAGTACTTC; CDR3 protein: CAATPAGGGEQYF
D gene: TRBD1; J gene: TRBJ1-4; V gene: TRBV6-5; clone size: -; CDR3 DNA: TGTGCCAGCAGTTCCACAGGGGGGGCTGAAAAACTGTTTTTT; CDR3 protein: CASSSTGGAEKLFF
D gene: -; J gene: TRBJ1-1; V gene: TRBV4-2; clone size: -; CDR3 DNA: TGTGCCAGCAGCCAACCCACTATGAACACTGAAGCTTTCTTT; CDR3 protein: CASSQPTMNTEAFF
D gene: -; J gene: TRBJ1-1; V gene: TRBV29-1; clone size: -; CDR3 DNA: TGCAGCGCTGGGACTTTTGAAGCTTTCTTT; CDR3 protein: CSAGTFEAFF
D gene: -; J gene: TRBJ2-1; V gene: TRBV28; clone size: once; CDR3 DNA: TGTGCCAGCAGTTCACCGGGGAAAGCTAATGAGCAGTTCTTC; CDR3 protein: CASSSPGKANEQFF
D gene: TRBD1; J gene: TRBJ2-2; V gene: TRBV5-6; clone size: -; CDR3 DNA: TGTGCCAGCAGCTTTGGGACAGGGCATAGCGGGGAGCTGTTTTTT; CDR3 protein: CASSFGTGHSGELFF
D gene: -; J gene: TRBJ2-3; V gene: TRBV7-6; clone size: -; CDR3 DNA: TGTGCCAGCAGCCGTTATATGCTCTACACAGATACGCAGTATTTT; CDR3 protein: CASSRYMLYTDTQYF
D gene: -; J gene: TRBJ2-7; V gene: TRBV11-1; clone size: -; CDR3 DNA: TGTGCCAGCAGCTTGGAAAATAGGGGCCACGAGCAGTACTTC; CDR3 protein: CASSLENRGHEQYF
D gene: -; J gene: TRBJ2-7; V gene: TRBV5-4; clone size: -; CDR3 DNA: TGTGCCAGCAGCTCCGGACTCTACGAGCAGTACTTC; CDR3 protein: CASSSGLYEQYF
D gene: -; J gene: TRBJ2-2; V gene: TRBV18; clone size: once; CDR3 DNA: TGTGCCAGCTCGCCAGTCCAGGGCATGGCCGGGGAGCTGTTTTTT; CDR3 protein: CASSPVQGMAGELFF
D gene: -; J gene: TRBJ2-2; V gene: TRBV5-6; clone size: -; CDR3 DNA: TGTGCCAGCAGCTTGGCGGCCGGGGAGCTGTTTTTT; CDR3 protein: CASSLAAGELFF
D gene: -; J gene: TRBJ2-1; V gene: TRBV30; clone size: few; CDR3 DNA: TGTGCCTGGAGTGTACATGGCGTGGAGAATGAGCAGTTCTTC; CDR3 protein: CAWSVHGVENEQFF
D gene: -; J gene: TRBJ1-2; V gene: TRBV10-3; clone size: -; CDR3 DNA: TGTGCCATCAGGGACAGTAAGGCTAACTATGGCTACACCTTC; CDR3 protein: CAIRDSKANYGYTF
D gene: -; J gene: TRBJ2-1; V gene: TRBV6-1; clone size: -; CDR3 DNA: TGTGCCAGCAGTGAAGCGGCGGGCTCCTACAATGAGCAGTTCTTC; CDR3 protein: CASSEAAGSYNEQFF
D gene: TRBD1; J gene: TRBJ1-3; V gene: TRBV5-1; clone size: few; CDR3 DNA: TGCGCCAGCAGCATCGACAGGGGGCGAGGAAACACCATATATTTT; CDR3 protein: CASSIDRGRGNTIYF
D gene: -; J gene: TRBJ1-5; V gene: TRBV28; clone size: -; CDR3 DNA: TGTGCCAGCAGTTTCCCCGAGGGCGGCAAGACTCAGCCCCAGCATTTT; CDR3 protein: CASSFPEGGKTQPQHF
D gene: TRBD1; J gene: TRBJ1-5; V gene: TRBV5-1; clone size: -; CDR3 DNA: TGCGCCAGCAGCTTGGAAGGGGGCTGGGGGCAGCCCCAGCATTTT; CDR3 protein: CASSLEGGWGQPQHF
D gene: TRBD1; J gene: TRBJ2-2; V gene: TRBV6-5; clone size: -; CDR3 DNA: TGTGCCAGCTGCGGGACAGGGGTACCCGGGGAGCTGTTTTTT; CDR3 protein: CASCGTGVPGELFF
D gene: -; J gene: TRBJ2-7; V gene: TRBV11-2; clone size: -; CDR3 DNA: TGTGCCAGCAGCTTAGGGCAGGCCCCCTACGAGCAGTACTTC; CDR3 protein: CASSLGQAPYEQYF
D gene: -; J gene: TRBJ2-3; V gene: TRBV7-9; clone size: -; CDR3 DNA: TGTGCCAGCAGCTCCAAGCGGGTGAGCACAGATACGCAGTATTTT; CDR3 protein: CASSSKRVSTDTQYF
D gene: -; J gene: TRBJ1-2; V gene: TRBV30; clone size: -; CDR3 DNA: TGTGCCTGGACCCAACAGGCCTACTATGGCTACACCTTC; CDR3 protein: CAWTQQAYYGYTF
D gene: TRBD2; J gene: TRBJ2-3; V gene: TRBV9; clone size: once; CDR3 DNA: TGTGCCAGCAGCCCCCGGGGGGAGGCAGGAACAGATTTT; CDR3 protein: CASSPRGEAGTDF
D gene: TRBD1; J gene: TRBJ1-5; V gene: TRBV6-1; clone size: -; CDR3 DNA: TGTGCCAGCAGGCCGACAGGGGGCAATCAGCCCCAGCATTTT; CDR3 protein: CASRPTGGNQPQHF
D gene: -; J gene: TRBJ1-1; V gene: TRBV2; clone size: -; CDR3 DNA: TGTGCCAGCAGTCCCAGGGGATTGGACACTGAAGCTTTCTTT; CDR3 protein: CASSPRGLDTEAFF
D gene: TRBD1; J gene: TRBJ2-1; V gene: TRBV9; clone size: -; CDR3 DNA: TGTGCCAGCAGCGGGACAGGGGGGGGGAGGGATGAGCAGTTCTTC; CDR3 protein: CASSGTGGGRDEQFF
D gene: TRBD2; J gene: TRBJ2-1; V gene: TRBV9; clone size: -; CDR3 DNA: TGTGCCAGCAGCGTAGAACTAGCGGGAACCAATGAGCAGTTCTTC; CDR3 protein: CASSVELAGTNEQFF
D gene: -; J gene: TRBJ2-7; V gene: TRBV15; clone size: -; CDR3 DNA: TGTGCCACCGGGGTCAGGGGACCACCCTACGAGCAGTACTTC; CDR3 protein: CATGVRGPPYEQYF
D gene: -; J gene: TRBJ2-6; V gene: TRBV18; clone size: -; CDR3 DNA: TGTGCCAGCTCACCACCGGTTTCTCGTCTCAGCGTCCTGACTTTC; CDR3 protein: CASSPPVSRLSVLTF
D gene: -; J gene: TRBJ2-4; V gene: TRBV28; clone size: -; CDR3 DNA: TGTGCCAGCAGGCTGCGGAGCTTAAACATTCAGTACTTC; CDR3 protein: CASRLRSLNIQYF
D gene: TRBD1; J gene: TRBJ2-7; V gene: TRBV11-3; clone size: -; CDR3 DNA: TGTGCCAGCAGCTTAGGGGCTGGACAGGACTACGAGCAGTACTTC; CDR3 protein: CASSLGAGQDYEQYF
D gene: -; J gene: TRBJ1-1; V gene: TRBV4-3; clone size: -; CDR3 DNA: TGCGCCAGCAGCCAGGGCCGCGCTGAAGCTTTCTTT; CDR3 protein: CASSQGRAEAFF
D gene: -; J gene: TRBJ1-2; V gene: TRBV9; clone size: -; CDR3 DNA: TGTGCCAGCAGCCCAGAGGGTCGGGGGGTTGTCGAGGGCTACACCTTC; CDR3 protein: CASSPEGRGVVEGYTF
D gene: -; J gene: TRBJ1-5; V gene: TRBV28; clone size: -; CDR3 DNA: TGTGCCAGCAGTGACAGGCTGAGCAATCAGCCCCAGCATTTT; CDR3 protein: CASSDRLSNQPQHF
D gene: -; J gene: TRBJ1-2; V gene: TRBV28; clone size: -; CDR3 DNA: TGTGCCAGCAGTTCCCCCTCGACAGTCTATGGCTACACCTTC; CDR3 protein: CASSSPSTVYGYTF
D gene: TRBD1; J gene: TRBJ1-1; V gene: TRBV5-4; clone size: -; CDR3 DNA: TGTGCCAGCAGCTGGGACAGGAACACTGAAGCTTTCTTT; CDR3 protein: CASSWDRNTEAFF
D gene: TRBD2; J gene: TRBJ2-2; V gene: TRBV7-8; clone size: -; CDR3 DNA: TGTGCCAGTAGAGGGACTAGCTCCGGGGAGCTGTTTTTT; CDR3 protein: CASRGTSSGELFF
D gene: TRBD1; J gene: TRBJ1-4; V gene: TRBV28; clone size: few; CDR3 DNA: TGTGCCAGCAGCCCTGCGACAGGGGGTCGGGAAAAACTGTTTTTT; CDR3 protein: CASSPATGGREKLFF